The 31 T cell receptor beta chains below were found in one sample sequenced in a study of T cell responses to AZD1222 COVID-19 vaccine. Sequencing used immunoSEQ multiplex PCR; TCRdb keeps in-frame clones, though not all of them. The table shows approximately 90,000 clones, with roughly 89% occurring only once. The starting material was peripheral blood, obtained on day 0 of AZD1222 vaccination. These receptors all come from an adult in good health.

The J gene is TRBJ1-4, the V gene TRBV6-2 or TRBV6-3, with D unresolved. Germline V gene sequence: CDR1 MNHEY, CDR2 SVGEGT. CDR3 length equals 15 residues. Deletions cut 5 bases from V and 3 bases from J, with 13 bases between. CDR3 in DNA: TGTGCCAGCAGTATCCGGTTGTCAGCTAATGAAAAACTGTTTTTT. Its translation: CASSIRLSANEKLFF.

This chain joins TRBV7-3 and TRBJ2-5; the D gene is possibly TRBD2 (5 bases). Germline assignment: CDR1 SGHTA and CDR2 FQGTGA. This CDR3 spans 14 amino acids. V lost 8 bases and J 5 bases, leaving 18 bases between the germline ends. CDR3 residues: CASAPGGGGETQYF. CDR3 coding DNA: TGTGCCAGCGCCCCTGGAGGCGGCGGGGAGACCCAGTACTTC.

This clone came up once. The V and J genes are TRBV6-5 and TRBJ1-2; no clear D. Germline lookup yields CDR1 MNHEY and CDR2 SVGAGI. The CDR3 contains 12 residues. Trimming took off 10 bases at V and 4 bases at J, with 13 bases between the two ends. The CDR3 DNA reads as TGTGCCACCCAGGCTTCGAGCTATGGCTACACCTTC. Translating it yields CATQASSYGYTF.

The V and J genes are TRBV12-1 and TRBJ2-3; TRBD1, as called in the table, went unchecked against the DNA. TRBV12-1 is a listed pseudogene. This CDR3 region has 16 residues. As DNA, the CDR3 is TGTGCCAGCAGCTTTGAGGGGGCGCGGGGCACAGATACGCAGTATTTT. It yields the protein CASSFEGARGTDTQYF.

The chain employs TRBV5-4 and TRBJ1-2; D unclear. The CDR3 covers 15 residues. Trimming cost V 4 bases and J 3 bases, with 16 bases left between them. Germline V gene lookup returns CDR1 SGHNT and CDR2 YYREEE (reference sequence). The CDR3 DNA reads as TGTGCCAGCAGCCCATCTGTAGCAAAGGACTATGGCTACACCTTC. The encoded protein is CASSPSVAKDYGYTF.

The V call is TRBV3-1 (or the pseudogene TRBV3-2), the J call TRBJ1-6, with D possibly being TRBD1 (6 bases). Germline CDR1 is LGHDT and CDR2 is YNNKEL (reference sequence). The CDR3 has 14 amino acids. Trimming removed 1 base at V and 10 bases at J, with 11 bases between. CDR3 residues: CASSQAEGGSPLHF. In DNA form, the CDR3 reads TGTGCCAGCAGCCAAGCCGAGGGGGGATCACCCCTCCACTTT.

This clone was observed a single time. The chain recombines TRBV5-5 with TRBJ2-7; 7 bases agree with TRBD1. CDR1 is SGHKS, CDR2 YYEKEE, per germline (reference sequence). After removal of 0 bases from V and 2 bases from J, the junction contained 5 bases not matched to a gene. The CDR3 runs 15 residues. The CDR3 spells CASSLVADRPYEQYF. In DNA form, the CDR3 reads TGTGCCAGCAGCTTGGTTGCGGACAGGCCCTACGAGCAGTACTTC.

This chain uses TRBV20-1 with TRBJ1-1, with D possibly matching TRBD1 (5 bases). V lost 3 bases, J lost 10 bases, and 9 bases lay in between. Germline loops: CDR1 DFQATT, CDR2 SNEGSKA (reference sequence). CDR3 size: 10 residues. The CDR3 protein is CSASRVGAFF. For the CDR3, the DNA is TGCAGTGCTAGCAGGGTTGGAGCTTTCTTT.

This clone is a singleton in its sample. The rearrangement joins TRBV6-2 or TRBV6-3 to TRBJ1-6, with D hard to call. This CDR3 region has 17 residues. The V end was cut by 0 bases, the J end by 0 bases, with 9 bases between. Germline lookup yields CDR1 MNHEY and CDR2 SVGEGT. The CDR3 DNA sequence: TGTGCCAGCAGTTACTCATATCGGAGCTCCTATAATTCACCCCTCCACTTT. Protein product: CASSYSYRSSYNSPLHF.

The J gene is TRBJ2-2, the V gene TRBV6-5; 8 bases line up with TRBD1. The CDR3 is 16 residues long. V was clipped by 3 bases and J by 7 bases; unmatched bases: 10. Germline CDR1 is MNHEY and CDR2 is SVGAGI. The CDR3 sequence: CASSYRVQGAGGELFF. In DNA form, the CDR3 reads TGTGCCAGCAGTTATCGGGTTCAGGGGGCTGGCGGGGAGCTGTTTTTT.

CDR3 amino acids: CSVFGDTDPYEQYF. DNA of the CDR3: TGCAGCGTGTTCGGGGACACTGATCCCTACGAGCAGTACTTC. V and J are TRBV29-1 and TRBJ2-7; TRBD1 might be the D (6 bases). This CDR3 comprises 14 residues. CDR1 and CDR2 from the germline V gene are SQVTM and ANQGSEA. Trimming stripped 6 bases from V and 2 bases from J, with 17 bases between.

The chain carries TRBV3-1 (or the pseudogene TRBV3-2) and TRBJ1-5, with no clear D. The CDR3 is 15 amino acids. From germline, CDR1 is LGHDT and CDR2 YNNKEL (reference sequence). Trimming left V 0 bases short and J 1 base short, with 7 bases between. The CDR3 DNA follows: TGTGCCAGCAGCCAAGATGGGGTGAGCAATCAGCCCCAGCATTTT. As protein: CASSQDGVSNQPQHF.

In this sample, this clone turned up once. The chain has TRBV7-9 and TRBJ1-6; 7 positions match TRBD1. Germline values: CDR1 SEHNR, CDR2 FQNEAQ (reference sequence). The CDR3 consists of 15 residues. V lost 6 bases to trimming and J lost 5 bases; unmatched junction nucleotides: 7. The CDR3 DNA is TGTGCCAGCAGTTTGCTCGGACAGGATAATTCACCCCTCCACTTT. Translating gives CASSLLGQDNSPLHF. The whole variable domain, remainder taken from reference TRBV7-9 and TRBJ1-6, is DTGVSQNPRHKITKRGQNVTFRCDPISEHNRLYWYRQTLGQGPEFLTYFQNEAQLEKSRLLSDRFSAERPKGSFSTLEIQRTEQGDSAMYLCASSLLGQDNSPLHFGNGTRLTVT.

V is TRBV7-3 and J is TRBJ2-7; possibly TRBD2 for D (5 bases). CDR3 length: 14 amino acids. The germline V gene encodes CDR1 SGHTA and CDR2 FQGTGA. The V end was cut by 5 bases, the J end by 6 bases, with 17 bases between. Here the CDR3 reads CASSPTYEGSEQYF. The CDR3 nucleotides are TGTGCCAGCAGCCCTACTTACGAGGGAAGCGAGCAGTACTTC.

This chain connects TRBV4-3 to TRBJ1-4; 8 nucleotides line up with TRBD1. CDR3 length equals 16 residues. Germline CDR1 and CDR2: LGHNA and YSLEER. The V segment lost 0 bases and the J segment 7 bases; nucleotides outside the gene matches: 7. The CDR3 DNA is TGCGCCAGCAGCCAAGATACGCGGACAGGGTCTGAAAAACTGTTTTTT. Residues: CASSQDTRTGSEKLFF.

This clone was recorded once. The chain is built from TRBV5-1 and TRBJ2-2; D is uncertain. The CDR3 is 12 amino acids. From germline, CDR1 is SGHRS and CDR2 YFSETQ. V lost 0 bases to trimming and J lost 6 bases, with 3 bases between them. In DNA, the CDR3 is TGCGCCAGCAGCTTGGGTCCCGGGGAGCTGTTTTTT. It is translated as CASSLGPGELFF.

This clone was recorded once. J is TRBJ1-2 and V is TRBV13, with D uncertain. The CDR3 runs to 13 residues. Trimming took off 3 bases at V and 4 bases at J, with 9 bases between the two ends. Per germline, CDR1 PRHDT and CDR2 FYEKMQ (reference sequence). The CDR3 DNA reads TGTGCCAGCAGCTTTGAGGGAATCTATGGCTACACCTTC. Protein product: CASSFEGIYGYTF.

The genes are TRBV27 and TRBJ2-2; D not resolved. The germline V and J ends were trimmed by 0 bases and 6 bases, with 2 bases remaining between them. The length of the CDR3 is 12 residues. From germline, CDR1 is MNHEY and CDR2 SMNVEV (reference sequence). CDR3 loop: CASSLSAGELFF. The CDR3 nucleotides read TGTGCCAGCAGTTTATCGGCCGGGGAGCTGTTTTTT.

The chain employs TRBV9 and TRBJ2-5; 9 bases align to TRBD2. The length of the CDR3 is 14 residues. Germline CDR1 SGDLS, CDR2 YYNGEE. With V trimmed by 6 bases and J by 2 bases, 5 bases remained unmatched. The CDR3 DNA reads as TGTGCCAGCAACCCCAGCGGGGGGCAAGAGACCCAGTACTTC. Its translation: CASNPSGGQETQYF.

This chain joins TRBV14 and TRBJ2-4; 7 nucleotides align to TRBD1. Germline V CDR1 and CDR2: SGHDN, FVKESK. Trimming cost V 3 bases and J 7 bases; bases outside gene matches: 9. There are 15 residues in the CDR3. CDR3 DNA sequence: TGTGCCAGCAGCCACCGACAGGGCGGGTTTAACATTCAGTACTTC. Translating it yields CASSHRQGGFNIQYF.

The chain carries TRBV20-1 and TRBJ1-2; possible D gene TRBD1, 5 bases. Between the trimmed V and J ends, which lost 6 bases and 8 bases, there was a span of 13 bases. The germline gives CDR1 DFQATT, CDR2 SNEGSKA (reference sequence). The CDR3 covers 11 residues. The CDR3 protein is CSAPARGGYTF. In DNA, the CDR3 is TGCAGTGCACCAGCTAGGGGAGGCTACACCTTC.

The chain employs TRBV12-3 or TRBV12-4 and TRBJ1-2, with D possibly TRBD1 on 5 matching bases. This CDR3 region has 13 residues. Trimming pared 4 bases from V and 8 bases from J, leaving 14 bases between. The CDR3 DNA reads TGTGCCAGCAGTTCCCAACAAGGGGCGGGCTACACCTTC. It is translated as CASSSQQGAGYTF.

The chain links TRBV5-5 to TRBJ2-7, with D possibly matching TRBD1 (5 bases). V was trimmed by 4 bases and J by 4 bases, leaving 9 bases between them. Germline values: CDR1 SGHKS, CDR2 YYEKEE (reference sequence). CDR3 length: 12 residues. This CDR3 reads CASSPGAYEQYF. The CDR3 nucleotides read TGTGCCAGCAGCCCTGGGGCTTACGAGCAGTACTTC.

V is TRBV19 and J is TRBJ1-2; a possible D gene is TRBD1 (6 bases). The germline V gene encodes CDR1 LNHDA and CDR2 SQIVND (reference sequence). This CDR3 region has 15 residues. The ends were cut back, 7 bases at V and 4 bases at J, with 19 bases in the middle. CDR3 protein: CASISGRGPTYGYTF. As DNA, the CDR3 is TGTGCCAGTATCAGCGGCAGGGGCCCTACCTATGGCTACACCTTC.

The chain recombines TRBV5-5 with TRBJ1-2, with 7 bases fitting TRBD1. Germline V lookup: CDR1 SGHKS, CDR2 YYEKEE (reference sequence). V lost 4 bases, J lost 5 bases, and 5 bases stayed unmatched. The CDR3 loop spans 13 amino acids. CDR3 loop: CASSKGAEYGYTF. The DNA of the CDR3 is TGTGCCAGCAGCAAGGGGGCAGAGTATGGCTACACCTTC. The full variable domain, completed using reference TRBV5-5 and TRBJ1-2, is DAGVTQSPTHLIKTRGQQVTLRCSPISGHKSVSWYQQVLGQGPQFIFQYYEKEERGRGNFPDRFSARQFPNYSSELNVNALLLGDSALYLCASSKGAEYGYTFGSGTRLTVV.

The sample holds one count of this clone. At one end, the junction sequence differs from germline, possibly due to a read error. The chain carries TRBV7-7 and TRBJ2-7, with 9 bases fitting TRBD1. The germline V gene encodes CDR1 SSHAT and CDR2 FNYEAQ (reference sequence). The CDR3 has 14 amino acids. The DNA of the CDR3 is TGTGCTAGCAGCTCGGCCGGGACAGGGAGCGAGCAGTACTTC. It encodes CASSSAGTGSEQYF.

The chain recombines TRBV5-1 with TRBJ2-3; 7 bases align to TRBD2. The ends lost 3 bases at V and 6 bases at J; junction bases unmatched: 10. In germline, CDR1 is SGHRS, CDR2 YFSETQ. The CDR3 is 15 residues long. As DNA, the CDR3 is TGCGCCAGCAGCTCGGGGGGATCTAGTTCGGATACGCAGTATTTT. Its protein is CASSSGGSSSDTQYF.

The gene calls are TRBV3-1 (or the pseudogene TRBV3-2) and TRBJ1-6; TRBD1 is a possible D gene (5 bases). This CDR3 has 14 residues. Looked up from germline, CDR1 is LGHDT and CDR2 is YNNKEL (reference sequence). Trimming left V 3 bases short and J 6 bases short, with 9 bases between. The CDR3 DNA is TGTGCCAGCAGCCATGACAGTGGTAATTCACCCCTCCACTTT. It yields the protein CASSHDSGNSPLHF.

The V and J genes are TRBV18 and TRBJ1-2; 8 bases are a match to TRBD1. Germline V CDR1 and CDR2: KGHSH, LQKENI. This CDR3 has 16 amino acids. V lost 2 bases, J lost 0 bases, and 5 bases stayed unmatched. The CDR3 DNA sequence: TGTGCCAGCTCACCAAGGACAGGGAAAACTAACTATGGCTACACCTTC. The encoded protein is CASSPRTGKTNYGYTF.

The chain joins TRBV29-1 to TRBJ2-7, with D perhaps TRBD1 or TRBD2 (7 bases each). V was clipped by 5 bases and J by 6 bases, with 17 bases between them. The CDR3 covers 13 residues. Germline V gene sequence: CDR1 SQVTM, CDR2 ANQGSEA. The CDR3 nucleotides read TGCAGCGTTATGCAGGGGGGGAGAGGCGAGCAGTACTTC. Its translation is CSVMQGGRGEQYF.

The chain employs TRBV28 and TRBJ2-3, with D perhaps matching TRBD1 (5 bases). Germline CDR1 and CDR2: MDHEN and SYDVKM. There are 15 residues in the CDR3. V gave up 4 bases and J gave up 4 bases, with 15 bases separating them. The CDR3 bases are TGTGCCAGCAGTTGGGCGAGGCAGGGCCCAGATACGCAGTATTTT. This gives the protein CASSWARQGPDTQYF.